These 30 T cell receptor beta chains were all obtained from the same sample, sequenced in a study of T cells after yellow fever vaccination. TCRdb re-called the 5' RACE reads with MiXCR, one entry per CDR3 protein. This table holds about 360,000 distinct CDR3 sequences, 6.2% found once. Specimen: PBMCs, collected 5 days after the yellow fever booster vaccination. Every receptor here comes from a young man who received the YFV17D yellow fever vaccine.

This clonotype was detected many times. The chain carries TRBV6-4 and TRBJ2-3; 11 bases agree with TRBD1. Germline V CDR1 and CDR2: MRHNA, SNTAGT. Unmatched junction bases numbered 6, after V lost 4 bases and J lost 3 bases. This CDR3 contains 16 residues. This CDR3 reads CASSGLGTGGTDTQYF. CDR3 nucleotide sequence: TGTGCCAGCAGTGGACTCGGGACAGGGGGAACAGATACGCAGTATTTT.

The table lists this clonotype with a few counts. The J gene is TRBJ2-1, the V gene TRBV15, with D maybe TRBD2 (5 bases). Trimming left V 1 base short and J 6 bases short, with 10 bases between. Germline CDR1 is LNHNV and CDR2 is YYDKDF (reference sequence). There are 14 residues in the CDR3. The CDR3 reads CATSRGGKANEQFF. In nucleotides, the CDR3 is TGTGCCACCAGCAGAGGAGGGAAGGCCAATGAGCAGTTCTTC. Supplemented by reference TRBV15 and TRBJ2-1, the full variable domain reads DAMVIQNPRYQVTQFGKPVTLSCSQTLNHNVMYWYQQKSSQAPKLLFHYYDKDFNNEADTPDNFQSRRPNTSFCFLDIRSPGLGDTAMYLCATSRGGKANEQFFGPGTRLTVL.

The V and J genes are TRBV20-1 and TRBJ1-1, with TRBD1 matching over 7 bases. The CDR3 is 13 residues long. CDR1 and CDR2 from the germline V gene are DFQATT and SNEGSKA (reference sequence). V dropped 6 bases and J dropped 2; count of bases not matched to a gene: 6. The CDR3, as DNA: TGCAGTGCCCAGGGACAGATCAACACTGAAGCTTTCTTT. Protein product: CSAQGQINTEAFF.

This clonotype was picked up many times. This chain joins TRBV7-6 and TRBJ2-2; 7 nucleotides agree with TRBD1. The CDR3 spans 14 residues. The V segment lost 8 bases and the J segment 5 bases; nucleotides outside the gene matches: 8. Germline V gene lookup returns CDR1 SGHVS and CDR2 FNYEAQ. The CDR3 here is CASQHGQATGELFF. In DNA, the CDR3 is TGTGCCAGCCAACACGGACAGGCGACCGGGGAGCTGTTTTTT.

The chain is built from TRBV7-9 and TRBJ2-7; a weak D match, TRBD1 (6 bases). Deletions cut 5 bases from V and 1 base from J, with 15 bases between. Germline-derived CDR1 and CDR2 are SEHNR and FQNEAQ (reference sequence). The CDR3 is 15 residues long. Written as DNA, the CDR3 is TGTGCCAGCAGCATACAGGGAAGGGGGTCCTACGAGCAGTACTTC. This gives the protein CASSIQGRGSYEQYF.

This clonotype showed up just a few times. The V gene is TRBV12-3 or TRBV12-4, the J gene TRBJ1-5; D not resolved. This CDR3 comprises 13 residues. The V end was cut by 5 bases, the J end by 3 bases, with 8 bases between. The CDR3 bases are TGTGCCAGCAGTGCCTCCCTCAATCAGCCCCAGCATTTT. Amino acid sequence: CASSASLNQPQHF.

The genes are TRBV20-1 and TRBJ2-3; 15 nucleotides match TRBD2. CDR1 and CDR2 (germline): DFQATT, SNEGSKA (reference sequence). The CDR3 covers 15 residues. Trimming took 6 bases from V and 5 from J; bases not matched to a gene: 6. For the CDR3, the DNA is TGCAGTGCGACTAGGACTAGCGGGAGGGAAGATACGCAGTATTTT. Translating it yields CSATRTSGREDTQYF.

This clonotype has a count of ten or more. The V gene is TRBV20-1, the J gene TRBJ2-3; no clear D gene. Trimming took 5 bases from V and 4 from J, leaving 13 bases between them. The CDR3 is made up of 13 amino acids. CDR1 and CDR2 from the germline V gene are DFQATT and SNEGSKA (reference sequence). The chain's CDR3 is CSAGPVAPDTQYF. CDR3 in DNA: TGCAGTGCTGGACCGGTGGCGCCAGATACGCAGTATTTT.

The CDR3 loop reads CASSLRWGQGTEAFF. The CDR3, as DNA: TGTGCCAGCAGCCTCCGTTGGGGGCAGGGCACTGAAGCTTTCTTT. The V and J genes are TRBV16 and TRBJ1-1, with D tentatively TRBD1 (6 bases). The CDR3 contains 15 residues. Germline CDR1 is KGHSY and CDR2 is FQNENV. V shed 4 bases and J shed 4 bases, with 16 bases lying between them.

The CDR3 DNA follows: TGCAGTGCTAGTCAGGGAGGGAAATACGAGCAGTACTTC. It is translated as CSASQGGKYEQYF. The chain combines TRBV20-1 with TRBJ2-7; 7 bases are shared with TRBD2. The V segment lost 3 bases and the J segment 4 bases; nucleotides outside the gene matches: 6. The CDR3 has 13 amino acids. Germline V gene lookup returns CDR1 DFQATT and CDR2 SNEGSKA (reference sequence).

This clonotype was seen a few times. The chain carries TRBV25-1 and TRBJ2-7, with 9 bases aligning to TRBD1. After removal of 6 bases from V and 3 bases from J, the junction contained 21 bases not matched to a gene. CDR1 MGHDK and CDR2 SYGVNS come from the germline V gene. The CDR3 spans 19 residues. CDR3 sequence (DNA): TGTGCCAGCAGCAGCCAAACCGGACAGGGGCGCTACAGGGACTACGAGCAGTACTTC. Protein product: CASSSQTGQGRYRDYEQYF.

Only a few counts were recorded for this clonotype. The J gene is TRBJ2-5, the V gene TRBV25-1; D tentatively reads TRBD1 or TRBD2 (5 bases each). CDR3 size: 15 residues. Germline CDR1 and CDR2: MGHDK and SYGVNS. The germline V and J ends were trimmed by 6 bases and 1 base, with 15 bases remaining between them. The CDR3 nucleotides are TGTGCCAGCAGCTTAACCCCGGGGCCCCAAGAGACCCAGTACTTC. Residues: CASSLTPGPQETQYF.

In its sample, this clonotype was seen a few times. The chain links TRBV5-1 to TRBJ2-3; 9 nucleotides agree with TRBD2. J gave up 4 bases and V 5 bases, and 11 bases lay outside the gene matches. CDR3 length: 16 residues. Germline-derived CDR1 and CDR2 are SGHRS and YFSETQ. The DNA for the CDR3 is TGCGCCAGCAGTCCCATAGCGGGAGCTTCCCCAGATACGCAGTATTTT. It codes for CASSPIAGASPDTQYF.

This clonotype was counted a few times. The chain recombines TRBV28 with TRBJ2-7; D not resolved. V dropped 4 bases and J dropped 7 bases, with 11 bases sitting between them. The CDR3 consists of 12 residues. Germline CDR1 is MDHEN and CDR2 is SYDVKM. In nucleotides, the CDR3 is TGTGCCAGCAGTTCGGGCAGACAAGAGCAGTACTTC. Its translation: CASSSGRQEQYF.

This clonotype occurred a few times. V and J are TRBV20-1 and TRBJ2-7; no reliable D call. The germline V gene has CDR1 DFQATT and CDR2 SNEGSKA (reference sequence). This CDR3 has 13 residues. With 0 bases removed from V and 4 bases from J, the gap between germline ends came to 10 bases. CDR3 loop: CSARDTWAYEQYF. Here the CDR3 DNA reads TGCAGTGCTAGAGATACTTGGGCTTACGAGCAGTACTTC.

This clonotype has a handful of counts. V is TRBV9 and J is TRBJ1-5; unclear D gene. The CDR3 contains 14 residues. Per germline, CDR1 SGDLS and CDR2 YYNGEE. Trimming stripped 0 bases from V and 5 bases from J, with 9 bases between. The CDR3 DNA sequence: TGTGCCAGCAGCGTAGAGGCAGACGATCAGCCCCAGCATTTT. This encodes CASSVEADDQPQHF. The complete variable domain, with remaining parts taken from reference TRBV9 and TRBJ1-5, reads DSGVTQTPKHLITATGQRVTLRCSPRSGDLSVYWYQQSLDQGLQFLIQYYNGEERAKGNILERFSAQQFPDLHSELNLSSLELGDSALYFCASSVEADDQPQHFGDGTRLSIL.

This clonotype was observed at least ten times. Here the CDR3 DNA reads TGCGCCACCCAAGAGAGGCAGAATGAAAAACTGTTTTTT. The encoded protein is CATQERQNEKLFF. The rearrangement links TRBV10-2 to TRBJ1-4; D gene uncertain. Germline CDR1 reads WSHSY; CDR2 reads SAAADI. The CDR3 is 13 amino acids. V was shortened by 10 bases and J by 5 bases, with 14 bases between the two germline ends.

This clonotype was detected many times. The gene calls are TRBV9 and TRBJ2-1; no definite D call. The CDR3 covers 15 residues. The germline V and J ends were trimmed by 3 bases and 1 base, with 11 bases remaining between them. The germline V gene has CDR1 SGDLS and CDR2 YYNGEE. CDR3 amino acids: CASSAAYGSYNEQFF. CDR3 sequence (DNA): TGTGCCAGCAGCGCGGCGTATGGGTCCTACAATGAGCAGTTCTTC.

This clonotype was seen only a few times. CDR3 region: CASSFRQGKNIQYF. The CDR3 bases are TGTGCCAGCAGCTTCAGACAGGGAAAAAACATTCAGTACTTC. J is TRBJ2-4 and V is TRBV7-2; TRBD1 aligns across 7 bases. J gave up 4 bases and V 3 bases, and 3 bases lay outside the gene matches. The CDR3 contains 14 residues. Germline V gene lookup returns CDR1 SGHTA and CDR2 FQGNSA.

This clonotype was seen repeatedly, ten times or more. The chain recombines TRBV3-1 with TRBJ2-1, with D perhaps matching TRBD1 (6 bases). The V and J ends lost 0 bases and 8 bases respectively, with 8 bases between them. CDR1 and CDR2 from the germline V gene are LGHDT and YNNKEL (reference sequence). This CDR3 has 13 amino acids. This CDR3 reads CASSQEWGHEQFF. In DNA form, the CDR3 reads TGTGCCAGCAGCCAAGAATGGGGGCATGAGCAGTTCTTC.

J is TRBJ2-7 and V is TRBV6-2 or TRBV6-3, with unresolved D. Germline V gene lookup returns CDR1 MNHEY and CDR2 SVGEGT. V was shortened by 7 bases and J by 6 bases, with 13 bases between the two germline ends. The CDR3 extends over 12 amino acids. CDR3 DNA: TGTGCCAGCAACCAACCGAGTACCGAGCAGTACTTC. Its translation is CASNQPSTEQYF.

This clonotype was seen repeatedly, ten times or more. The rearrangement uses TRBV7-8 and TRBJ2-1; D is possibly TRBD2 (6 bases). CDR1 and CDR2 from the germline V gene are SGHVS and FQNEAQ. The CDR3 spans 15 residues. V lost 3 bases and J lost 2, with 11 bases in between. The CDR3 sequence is CASSLEASAYNEQFF. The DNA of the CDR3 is TGTGCCAGCAGCTTGGAGGCTAGCGCCTACAATGAGCAGTTCTTC.

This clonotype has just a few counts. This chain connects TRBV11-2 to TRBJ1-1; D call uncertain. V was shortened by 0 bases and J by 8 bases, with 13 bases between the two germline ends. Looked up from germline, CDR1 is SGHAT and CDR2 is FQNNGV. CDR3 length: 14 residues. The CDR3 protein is CASSLEVIGEEAFF. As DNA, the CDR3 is TGTGCCAGCAGCTTAGAGGTTATCGGGGAAGAAGCTTTCTTT. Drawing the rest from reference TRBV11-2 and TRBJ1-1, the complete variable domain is EAGVAQSPRYKIIEKRQSVAFWCNPISGHATLYWYQQILGQGPKLLIQFQNNGVVDDSQLPKDRFSAERLKGVDSTLKIQPAKLEDSAVYLCASSLEVIGEEAFFGQGTRLTVV.

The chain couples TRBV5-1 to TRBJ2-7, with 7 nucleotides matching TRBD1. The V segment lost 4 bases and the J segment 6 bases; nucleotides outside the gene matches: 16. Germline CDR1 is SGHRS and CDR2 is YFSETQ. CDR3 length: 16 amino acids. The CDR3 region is CASSPGDRGSLREQYF. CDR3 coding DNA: TGCGCCAGCAGCCCCGGGGACAGAGGTTCCCTACGCGAGCAGTACTTC.

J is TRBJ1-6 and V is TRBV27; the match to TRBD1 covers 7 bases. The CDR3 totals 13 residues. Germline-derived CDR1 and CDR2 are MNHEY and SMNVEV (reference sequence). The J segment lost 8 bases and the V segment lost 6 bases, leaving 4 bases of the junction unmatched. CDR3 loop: CASRGQDDSPLHF. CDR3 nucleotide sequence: TGTGCCAGCAGAGGACAGGACGATTCACCCCTCCACTTT.

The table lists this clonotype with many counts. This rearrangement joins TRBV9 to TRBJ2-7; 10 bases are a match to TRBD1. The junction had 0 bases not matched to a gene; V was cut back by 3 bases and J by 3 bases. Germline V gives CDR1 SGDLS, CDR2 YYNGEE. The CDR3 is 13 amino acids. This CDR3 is CASSGDRGYEQYF. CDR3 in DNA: TGTGCCAGCAGCGGGGACAGGGGCTACGAGCAGTACTTC.

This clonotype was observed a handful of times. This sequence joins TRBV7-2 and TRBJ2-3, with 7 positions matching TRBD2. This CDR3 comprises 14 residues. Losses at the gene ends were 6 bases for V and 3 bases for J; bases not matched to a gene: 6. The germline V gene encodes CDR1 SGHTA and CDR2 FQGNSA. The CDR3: CASRRTRQTDTQYF. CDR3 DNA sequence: TGTGCCAGCAGGCGGACTAGACAAACAGATACGCAGTATTTT.

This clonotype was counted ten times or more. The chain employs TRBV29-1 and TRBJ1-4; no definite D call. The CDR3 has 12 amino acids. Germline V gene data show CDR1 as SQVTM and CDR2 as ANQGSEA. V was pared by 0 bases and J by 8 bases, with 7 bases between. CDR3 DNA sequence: TGCAGCGTTGAAGATCTGGGAGAAAAACTGTTTTTT. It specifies CSVEDLGEKLFF.

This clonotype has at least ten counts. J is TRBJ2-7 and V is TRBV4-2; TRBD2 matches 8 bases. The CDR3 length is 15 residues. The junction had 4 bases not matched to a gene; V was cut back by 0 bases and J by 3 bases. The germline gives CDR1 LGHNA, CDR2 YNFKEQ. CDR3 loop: CASSQDTSGIYEQYF. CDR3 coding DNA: TGTGCCAGCAGCCAAGATACTAGCGGTATCTACGAGCAGTACTTC.

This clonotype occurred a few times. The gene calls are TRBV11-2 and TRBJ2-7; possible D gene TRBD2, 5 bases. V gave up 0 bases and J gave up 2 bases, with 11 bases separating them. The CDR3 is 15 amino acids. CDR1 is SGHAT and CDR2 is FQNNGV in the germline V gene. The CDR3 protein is CASSLEYLSAYEQYF. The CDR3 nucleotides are TGTGCCAGCAGCTTAGAATATCTTAGCGCCTACGAGCAGTACTTC.